The TCR beta chain under discussion was sequenced for a study of early T cells in non-severe SARS-CoV-2 infection. Study in general: Whole-blood bulk RNA, unsorted, was sequenced, and chains were unpaired.

TCRdb itself ran the 5' RACE reads through MiXCR, one entry per CDR3 protein. The sample shows around 50,000 distinct CDR3 sequences, under 7.5% of them seen only once. In this sample, this clonotype turned up many times. The antigen remains unidentified. The study, taken as a whole, reports: The study's VDJdb matching favored anti-spike CD8 responses and missed private and CD4 specificities.

Germline V gene sequence: CDR1 MNHEY, CDR2 SVGAGI. Trimming took 0 bases from V and 4 from J, leaving 4 bases between them. This CDR3 comprises 13 residues. The TCR originated in an adult who was a healthcare worker with PCR-confirmed SARS-CoV-2 infection or an uninfected control (not recorded which). The chain carries TRBV6-5 and TRBJ1-3; the D is unclear. The sequencing sample was made of whole blood. The CDR3 loop reads CASSYSFGNTIYF. CDR3 sequence (DNA): TGTGCCAGCAGTTACTCGTTCGGAAACACCATATATTTT.